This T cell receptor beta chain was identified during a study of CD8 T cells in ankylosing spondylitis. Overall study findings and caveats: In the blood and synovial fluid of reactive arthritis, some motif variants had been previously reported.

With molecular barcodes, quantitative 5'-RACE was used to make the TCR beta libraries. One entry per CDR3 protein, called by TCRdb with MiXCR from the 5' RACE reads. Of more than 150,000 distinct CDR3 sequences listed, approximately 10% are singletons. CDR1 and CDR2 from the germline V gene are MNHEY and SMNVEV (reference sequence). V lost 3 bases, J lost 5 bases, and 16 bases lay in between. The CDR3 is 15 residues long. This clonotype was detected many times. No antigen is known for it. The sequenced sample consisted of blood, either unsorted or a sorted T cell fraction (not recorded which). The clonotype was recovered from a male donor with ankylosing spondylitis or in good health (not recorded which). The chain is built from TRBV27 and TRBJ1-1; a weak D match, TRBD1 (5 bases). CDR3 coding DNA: TGTGCCAGCAGTTTGGGGATAGGGGCCTTTACTGAAGCTTTCTTT. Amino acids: CASSLGIGAFTEAFF.